Sequencing of this T cell receptor beta chain was carried out in a study of CXCR3-negative and CXCR3-positive naive CD8 T cells. Study-level findings and limits: The study found comparably high diversity in both naive subsets and much lower diversity in memory CD8+ cells. Naive CXCR3-negative and CXCR3-positive cells had similar TRBV-TRBJ usage; memory differed. The study inferred TCR strength from TRB CDR3 properties and found comparable surface CD5 between naive subsets. Cryopreserved cells showed partially decreased CXCR3 expression, and most assays used fresh PBMCs.

The CDR3 runs to 11 residues. CDR1 is SQVTM, CDR2 ANQGSEA, per germline. A note on this clonotype: Its antigen is unidentified.

The TRB libraries of cDNA were built by UMI-labeled 5' RACE. TCRdb reanalyzed the 5' RACE reads and collapses them to one entry per CDR3 protein, without DNA. The table for this sample gives about 48,000 distinct CDR3 sequences. The sequence was obtained from a human donor in good health. Some clones in this sample may be carry-over from other donors' samples. The J gene is TRBJ2-7, the V gene TRBV29-1; TCRdb's D call, TRBD1, is unchecked because there is no DNA. The material sequenced was memory CD8+ T cells from blood. CDR3 loop: CSVESGNEQYF.